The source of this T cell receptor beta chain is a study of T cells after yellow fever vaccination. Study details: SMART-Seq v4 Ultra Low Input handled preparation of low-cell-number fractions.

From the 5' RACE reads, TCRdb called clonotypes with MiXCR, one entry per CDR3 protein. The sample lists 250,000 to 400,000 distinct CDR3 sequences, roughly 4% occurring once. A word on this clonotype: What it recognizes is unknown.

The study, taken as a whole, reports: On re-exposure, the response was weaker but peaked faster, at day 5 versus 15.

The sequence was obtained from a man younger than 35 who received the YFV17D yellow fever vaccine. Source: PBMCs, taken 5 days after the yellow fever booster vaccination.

The CDR3 region has the DNA TGTGCCAGCAGCACGACCCGGGAGGGCCGAAATGAGCAGTTCTTC. It yields the protein CASSTTREGRNEQFF. The chain uses TRBV21-1 and TRBJ2-1; the tabulated D call, TRBD2, remains unverified against the DNA. TRBV21-1 has pseudogene status. The length of the CDR3 is 15 residues.